Sequencing of this T cell receptor (beta chain) was carried out in a study of chemoradiotherapy in HPV16-positive cancers. Study background: Functional T-cell assays on a couple of HPV16-positive patients' cells defined candidate HPV-specific clones and common TCR motifs.

Notes on the study in general: The functional HPV-specific definition rests on just two HPV16-positive patients. HPV-responsive T-cell expansion during chemoradiotherapy was linked to improved recurrence-free survival in HPV16-positive patients. Candidate HPV-specific clones and E7-related TCR motifs grew in tumor during treatment.

V lost 4 bases, J lost 4 bases, and 3 bases stayed unmatched. Germline CDR1 reads MRHNA; CDR2 reads SNTAGT. The CDR3 runs to 14 residues. Generated by immunoSEQ multiplex PCR, the TCRdb table keeps only in-frame clones and is missing some. This table holds under 20,000 clones, roughly 80% found once. As concerns this clone: The antigen remains undetermined.

V usage is TRBV6-4 and J usage is TRBJ1-2; 10 positions agree with TRBD1. The sample consisted of blood, taken from a patient who underwent chemoradiotherapy. This receptor was identified in a human donor with HPV-associated anogenital cancer. The CDR3 sequence is CASSVGTGAYGYTF. In DNA, the CDR3 is TGTGCCAGCAGTGTGGGGACAGGGGCCTATGGCTACACCTTC.